The sequence of this T cell receptor beta chain was determined in a study of identifying expanded T cells in peripheral blood. This table comes from immunoSEQ multiplex PCR, and its TCRdb copy is limited to in-frame clones, with some not included. The sample records some 75,000 clones, roughly 90% being singletons. The V gene end was trimmed by 4 bases and the J gene end by 2 bases; junction bases not matched to a gene: 4. The CDR3 length is 14 residues. Germline V gene data show CDR1 as MNHNS and CDR2 as SASEGT. V gene TRBV6-1 combines with J gene TRBJ2-5, with 7 bases aligning to TRBD1. This TCR was sampled from a person between 18 and 75 years old in good health. Sequenced: blood. The CDR3 sequence is CASSVNRGQETQYF. CDR3 nucleotide sequence: TGTGCCAGCAGTGTGAACAGGGGTCAAGAGACCCAGTACTTC.